The clone carrying this TCR beta chain came up once. Its antigen is undetermined. The data were obtained in a study of vaccination effects on CD4 cells after COVID-19. ViraFEST used viral peptide pools to expand antigen-specific CD4+ T cells before sequencing. The culture ran for 10 days before CD4+ T cells were isolated. Each participant was given two doses of one vaccine (BNT162b2 or mRNA-1273). Germline assignment: CDR1 DFQATT and CDR2 SNEGSKA (reference sequence). V was clipped by 3 bases and J by 3 bases, with 8 bases between them. There are 12 residues in the CDR3. Repertoires were generated with immunoSEQ multiplex PCR, while TCRdb's copy carries only in-frame clones and drops some. The sample records about 14,000 clones, over 60% being singletons.

The clonotype was recovered from a human donor who received a COVID-19 vaccine. The starting material was CD4+ T cells from PBMCs cultured with SARS-CoV-2 spike peptides, obtained after COVID-19 vaccination. The gene calls are TRBV20-1 and TRBJ2-5; D ambiguous. The CDR3 region has the DNA TGCAGTGCTAGTGGGCAGGAAGAGACCCAGTACTTC. Translating gives CSASGQEETQYF.